The T cell receptor beta chain described here comes from a study of T cell responses to AZD1222 COVID-19 vaccine (dated by TCRdb to about 2021). About the study as a whole: TCR sequencing was performed for 233 trial participants, of whom around 200 were given two doses of AZD1222 and 26 were given two doses of MenACWY control vaccine. Trial participants were enrolled by age into subgroups of 18-55, 56-69 and 70-plus years, and roughly 150, 30 and 60 TCR-sequenced participants, respectively, were included in these subgroups.

Interpreted using the paper, the time point label stands for: about 28 days (+/-7) after the second vaccine dose. AZD1222 recipients with second doses at about 4 weeks or about 12 weeks were pooled, because spike-specific TCR depth and breadth did not differ between schedules. Vaccinee samples were obtained from the UK trials COV001 and COV002, which included a single-blind randomized controlled phase 2/3 trial of AZD1222 (ChAdOx1 nCoV-19) in healthy adults. For TCRbeta chain sequencing, PBMC samples were collected from trial participants at day 0 and at day 28 after the second dose. The CDR3 regions of human TCRbeta chains were subjected to immunosequencing. The authors processed their data as follows. TCRs in the repertoires were matched against a reference library of SARS-CoV-2-specific TCRs that had been generated with the MIRA antigen-specificity platform. Breadth was defined as the fraction of unique TCRs that were SARS-CoV-2-associated, and depth was defined as the fraction of total T cells that were SARS-CoV-2-associated. Using the MIRA data, every spike-specific TCR was mapped to the spike region that the TCR reacted to and assigned to either a CD4 or a CD8 class. Log10-transformed breadth and depth values were compared by one-way ANOVA with Sidak's multiple comparisons tests. TCRdb re-hosts the immuneACCESS table, in-frame sequences only. Its copies lack some clones; in the studies checked, an unresolved V gene accounts for under half of them, and the cause for the rest is not known. That table gives V, J and clone size, and the DNA gave D and trimming. This sample comprises around 140,000 clones, 80% to 95% of them detected only once. The ten biggest clones cover roughly 4% of the sample.

On the study overall, not on this receptor specifically: No day 14 peak-response samples were available, so repertoires were characterized only after the peak T cell response. Epitopes outside the regions mutated in the B.1.351 and B.1.1.7 variants were reportedly recognized by nearly half of the unique spike-specific TCRs. Conclusions about previously exposed vaccinees are limited because only a handful of AZD1222 recipients were SARS-CoV-2 seropositive at baseline. The 56-69-year group was small, and its depth increase did not reach significance, likely because of low power. Most participants were white British and females outnumbered males, and the authors suggested that clonal diversity may have been underestimated. The vaccine-associated CD4 TCRs covered the entire spike protein, and the dominant responses fell in regions 160-218 and 743-854. After two AZD1222 doses, both the breadth and the depth of spike-specific TCRs were significantly higher than at day 0 and than in MenACWY recipients.

As to this clone: No cognate antigen has been identified for it. There are no base qualities to consult, and no much larger clone falls within one base.

Inclusive of the bounding cysteine and phenylalanine, the CDR3 is 15 residues long. CDR3 DNA is the only sequence kept; it has 45 bases, read in frame from the first base. CDR1 MGHRA and CDR2 YSYEKL were looked up in the germline V gene. V loses 3 bases, J loses 1 base, and the germline ends lie 12 bases apart. Rearrangement joined TRBV4-1 to TRBJ2-5; D gene: possibly TRBD1, on 6 matching bases. The sequenced sample was peripheral blood, obtained 28 days after the second AZD1222 dose. The clonotype comes from an adult who received the AZD1222 COVID-19 vaccine. The CDR3 here reads CASSQPRTAQETQYF. The DNA reads as follows: TGCGCCAGCAGCCAGCCGAGGACAGCCCAAGAGACCCAGTACTTC.